This T cell receptor beta chain was observed in a study of T cell changes during pregnancy in multiple sclerosis. Germline V gene sequence: CDR1 MGHRA, CDR2 YSYEKL. The CDR3 has 16 amino acids. The V end lost 4 bases, the J end lost 8 bases, and 23 bases lay between the germline ends. TCRdb's copy holds only in-frame clones and misses some; the assay was immunoSEQ multiplex PCR. The sample holds approximately 50,000 clones; roughly 94% are singletons and the top ten take around 0.31%. The receptor's source is a female donor with multiple sclerosis, enrolled in a pregnancy study. This chain links TRBV4-1 with TRBJ1-2; D possibly corresponds to TRBD1 (5 bases). The input for sequencing was CD4+ T cells from peripheral blood mononuclear cells, taken in the third trimester of pregnancy. The CDR3 region is CASSLFVWGEGGGYTF. CDR3 bases: TGCGCCAGCAGCCTTTTTGTATGGGGGGAGGGAGGGGGCTACACCTTC.